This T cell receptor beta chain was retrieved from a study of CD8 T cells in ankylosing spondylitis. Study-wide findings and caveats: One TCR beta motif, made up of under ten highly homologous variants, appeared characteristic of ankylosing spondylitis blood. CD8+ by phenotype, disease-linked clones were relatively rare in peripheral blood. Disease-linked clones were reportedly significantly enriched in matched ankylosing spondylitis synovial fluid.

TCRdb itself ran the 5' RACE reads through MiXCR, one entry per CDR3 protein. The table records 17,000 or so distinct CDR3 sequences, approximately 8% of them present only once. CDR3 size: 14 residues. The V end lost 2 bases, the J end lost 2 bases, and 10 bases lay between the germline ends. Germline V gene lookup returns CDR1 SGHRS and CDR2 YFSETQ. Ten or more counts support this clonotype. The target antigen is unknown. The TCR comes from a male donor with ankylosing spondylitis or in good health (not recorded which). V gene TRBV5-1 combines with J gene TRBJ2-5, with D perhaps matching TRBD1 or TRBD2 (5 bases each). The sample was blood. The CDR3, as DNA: TGCGCCAGCAGCTTAACCGGGGCACAAGAGACCCAGTACTTC. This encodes CASSLTGAQETQYF. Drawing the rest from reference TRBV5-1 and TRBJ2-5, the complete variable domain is KAGVTQTPRYLIKTRGQQVTLSCSPISGHRSVSWYQQTPGQGLQFLFEYFSETQRNKGNFPGRFSGRQFSNSRSEMNVSTLELGDSALYLCASSLTGAQETQYFGPGTRLLVL.